The 28 T cell receptor beta chains below were found in one sample sequenced in a study of tumor-infiltrating lymphocytes in localized non-small cell lung cancer. Generated by immunoSEQ multiplex PCR, the TCRdb table keeps only in-frame clones and is missing some. Altogether around 9,600 clones are present, approximately 80% being singletons, with the ten largest covering around a tenth. Sequenced input: lung tumor tissue. The receptors here all came from a human donor with non-small cell lung cancer.

CDR3 DNA sequence: TGTGCCAGTAGTGACAGGGGTGGGGAATCCCTCCACTTT. It encodes CASSDRGGESLHF. The chain uses TRBV19 and TRBJ1-6, with 8 bases matching TRBD1. V was pared by 5 bases and J by 14 bases, with 8 bases of the junction left unmatched. Germline-derived CDR1 and CDR2 are LNHDA and SQIVND (reference sequence). The CDR3 length is 13 residues.

The sample holds a few counts of this clone. The chain uses TRBV11-2 and TRBJ2-5; no definite D call. With 7 bases removed from V and 4 bases from J, the gap between germline ends came to 16 bases. The CDR3 is 14 amino acids. CDR1 SGHAT and CDR2 FQNNGV come from the germline V gene. CDR3 DNA sequence: TGTGCCAGCATGTTGGGCCATGAACTAGAGACCCAGTACTTC. This translates into CASMLGHELETQYF.

CDR3 nucleotides: TGTGCCAGTAGTGACAGGGGTCGCACCGGGGAGCTGTTTTTT. It codes for CASSDRGRTGELFF. V usage is TRBV19 and J usage is TRBJ2-2, with 8 bases fitting TRBD1. The CDR3 is 14 amino acids. Germline trimming cut 5 bases from V and 4 bases from J; bases unmatched to any gene: 3. Germline values: CDR1 LNHDA, CDR2 SQIVND (reference sequence).

The V gene is TRBV2, the J gene TRBJ1-5; TRBD1 aligns across 7 bases. There are 14 residues in the CDR3. With 11 bases clipped from V and 4 bases from J, the junction kept 11 bases outside the gene matches. From germline, CDR1 is SNHLY and CDR2 FYNNEI. The CDR3 reads CAVQGKDVNQPQHF. CDR3 in DNA: TGTGCCGTACAGGGGAAGGATGTTAATCAGCCCCAGCATTTT.

The CDR3 is CASSSRGTGWQETQYF. The CDR3 coding sequence is TGTGCCAGCAGTTCCAGGGGGACAGGGTGGCAAGAGACCCAGTACTTC. V is TRBV5-6 and J is TRBJ2-5, with TRBD1 matching 9 bases. The junction had 10 bases not matched to a gene; V was cut back by 5 bases and J by 2 bases. In germline, CDR1 is SGHDT, CDR2 YYEEEE. The CDR3 has 16 residues.

V usage is TRBV6-5 and J usage is TRBJ1-3, with D unresolved. The V and J ends lost 5 bases and 4 bases respectively, with 15 bases between them. Germline CDR1 is MNHEY and CDR2 is SVGAGI. The CDR3 length is 15 residues. CDR3 region: CASSARGTAGNTIYF. The CDR3 DNA follows: TGTGCCAGCAGTGCTCGCGGAACGGCGGGAAACACCATATATTTT.

By sample fraction, this clone is medium-sized. J is TRBJ1-1 and V is TRBV6-6; no clear D. V was shortened by 6 bases and J by 4 bases, with 12 bases between the two germline ends. Germline loops: CDR1 MNHNY, CDR2 SVGAGI (reference sequence). This CDR3 is built from 13 residues. DNA for the CDR3: TGTGCCAGCAGCCCTCCCTGCGGCACTGAAGCTTTCTTT. It encodes CASSPPCGTEAFF.

V usage is TRBV5-8 and J usage is TRBJ1-1; no clear D. Trimming left V 4 bases short and J 4 bases short, with 11 bases between. Looked up from germline, CDR1 is SGHTS and CDR2 is YDEGEE. This CDR3 is built from 13 residues. The CDR3 here is CASSRSWATEAFF. The CDR3 DNA sequence: TGTGCCAGCAGCCGGAGCTGGGCCACTGAAGCTTTCTTT.

V is TRBV7-2 and J is TRBJ1-3; 8 bases are shared with TRBD1. Germline V gene sequence: CDR1 SGHTA, CDR2 FQGNSA. This CDR3 contains 16 residues. Losses at the gene ends were 5 bases for V and 0 bases for J; bases not matched to a gene: 6. In nucleotides, the CDR3 is TGTGCCAGCAGCCCTCGGACAGGGAGCTCTGGAAACACCATATATTTT. Encoded protein: CASSPRTGSSGNTIYF. The full variable domain, in which reference TRBV7-2 and TRBJ1-3 provide the parts outside the CDR3, is GAGVSQSPSNKVTEKGKDVELRCDPISGHTALYWYRQSLGQGLEFLIYFQGNSAPDKSGLPSDRFSAERTGGSVSTLTIQRTQQEDSAVYLCASSPRTGSSGNTIYFGEGSWLTVV.

This clone was seen once. The chain couples TRBV18 to TRBJ1-1; weak D call: TRBD1 (5 bases). Germline loops: CDR1 KGHSH, CDR2 LQKENI. V was cut by 2 bases and J by 4 bases, with 11 bases left in between. CDR3 length equals 14 residues. The DNA for the CDR3 is TGTGCCAGCTCACCAATGGGGGGGGGCACTGAAGCTTTCTTT. Translated, it gives CASSPMGGGTEAFF.

This clone is labeled medium-sized. CDR3 protein: CASSLAKGSYNEQFF. CDR3 DNA: TGTGCCAGCAGCTTAGCCAAGGGGTCCTACAATGAGCAGTTCTTC. This chain uses TRBV7-3 with TRBJ2-1; D might be TRBD1 (5 bases). CDR3 size: 15 residues. Trimming left V 2 bases short and J 1 base short, with 9 bases between. Per germline, CDR1 SGHTA and CDR2 FQGTGA. The full variable domain, with the rest looked up from reference TRBV7-3 and TRBJ2-1, is GAGVSQTPSNKVTEKGKYVELRCDPISGHTALYWYRQSLGQGPEFLIYFQGTGAADDSGLPNDRFFAVRPEGSVSTLKIQRTERGDSAVYLCASSLAKGSYNEQFFGPGTRLTVL.

In DNA, the CDR3 is TGTGCCAGCAGCCAAGGGGACAGGGACTATGGCTACACCTTC. This codes for CASSQGDRDYGYTF. The chain couples TRBV4-2 to TRBJ1-2; the match to TRBD1 covers 9 bases. The CDR3 totals 14 residues. Germline CDR1 LGHNA, CDR2 YNFKEQ. The ends lost 1 base at V and 3 bases at J; junction bases unmatched: 0.

The chain has TRBV18 and TRBJ2-2; 8 nucleotides match TRBD2. Trimming cost V 2 bases and J 5 bases; bases outside gene matches: 7. In germline, CDR1 is KGHSH, CDR2 LQKENI. The CDR3 runs to 16 residues. CDR3 region: CASSPGGGSGTGELFF. For the CDR3, the DNA is TGTGCCAGCTCACCAGGCGGGGGGAGCGGAACCGGGGAGCTGTTTTTT.

This chain joins TRBV6-5 and TRBJ1-6; perhaps TRBD1 as D (5 bases). V lost 0 bases and J lost 9, with 12 bases in between. The CDR3 is made up of 15 amino acids. Germline V CDR1 and CDR2: MNHEY, SVGAGI. CDR3 loop: CASSYSTGGGSPLHF. The CDR3 DNA is TGTGCCAGCAGTTACTCCACAGGTGGGGGTTCACCCCTCCACTTT.

This chain joins TRBV10-2 and TRBJ1-1; D is undetermined. V was cut by 4 bases and J by 2 bases, with 5 bases left in between. Germline values: CDR1 WSHSY, CDR2 SAAADI. This CDR3 contains 12 residues. CDR3 in amino acids: CASSGGNTEAFF. In DNA, the CDR3 is TGCGCCAGCAGTGGAGGAAACACTGAAGCTTTCTTT.

The chain recombines TRBV14 with TRBJ2-5; D might be TRBD2 (5 bases). With 4 bases removed from V and 4 bases from J, the gap between germline ends came to 19 bases. This CDR3 region has 16 residues. Germline V gives CDR1 SGHDN, CDR2 FVKESK. For the CDR3, the DNA is TGTGCCAGCAGCCCCTCGCGGGTCTCAAGGCGAGAGACCCAGTACTTC. Protein: CASSPSRVSRRETQYF.

This clone is labeled as medium-sized. The chain joins TRBV7-2 to TRBJ2-6, with D uncertain. There are 16 residues in the CDR3. The V and J ends lost 3 bases and 0 bases respectively, with 9 bases between them. Germline V gene sequence: CDR1 SGHTA, CDR2 FQGNSA. The CDR3 coding sequence is TGTGCCAGCAGCTTCATTCTGGGCTCTGGGGCCAACGTCCTGACTTTC. Translating gives CASSFILGSGANVLTF.

V is TRBV28 and J is TRBJ1-3; perhaps TRBD1 as D (5 bases). This CDR3 comprises 14 residues. V lost 7 bases and J 5 bases, leaving 15 bases between the germline ends. Germline V gives CDR1 MDHEN, CDR2 SYDVKM. The CDR3 DNA sequence: TGTGCCAGCACTCTTGGGGGGGGACGAAACACCATATATTTT. As protein: CASTLGGGRNTIYF.

The chain has TRBV2 and TRBJ2-7, with 8 bases fitting TRBD1. V was pared by 6 bases and J by 7 bases, with 8 bases of the junction left unmatched. The CDR3 covers 13 residues. Germline assignment: CDR1 SNHLY and CDR2 FYNNEI. CDR3 in amino acids: CASSRDRREEQYF. The CDR3 coding sequence is TGTGCCAGCAGCCGGGACAGGAGGGAAGAGCAGTACTTC.

The chain employs TRBV30 and TRBJ1-6; no clear D. The CDR3 extends over 15 amino acids. CDR1 GTSNPN and CDR2 SVGIG come from the germline V gene (reference sequence). V lost 3 bases to trimming and J lost 5 bases, with 14 bases between them. The CDR3 DNA reads TGTGCCTGGAGGGGCGCCGGCGGTCATAATTCACCCCTCCACTTT. It translates to CAWRGAGGHNSPLHF.

This chain uses TRBV7-9 with TRBJ2-5, with a possible D match to TRBD2 (5 bases). Trimming pared 3 bases from V and 5 bases from J, leaving 13 bases between. This CDR3 region has 14 residues. Germline loops: CDR1 SEHNR, CDR2 FQNEAQ (reference sequence). The CDR3 DNA sequence: TGTGCCAGCAGCTTGGGTAGCGCAGGCGAGACCCAGTACTTC. It is translated as CASSLGSAGETQYF.

This clone came up a few times. This chain joins TRBV25-1 and TRBJ1-5; D is unclear. The CDR3 contains 13 residues. Germline V gene data show CDR1 as MGHDK and CDR2 as SYGVNS. V was cut by 4 bases and J by 4 bases, with 8 bases left in between. The CDR3, as DNA: TGTGCCAGCAGTGGTGGGGAGAATCAGCCCCAGCATTTT. Its protein is CASSGGENQPQHF.

The CDR3 nucleotides are TGTGCCAGCAGTGCGGACAGTCGCACAGATACGCAGTATTTT. Its translation: CASSADSRTDTQYF. The rearrangement uses TRBV2 and TRBJ2-3; maybe TRBD1 (6 bases). V dropped 4 bases and J dropped 1 base, with 9 bases sitting between them. Germline-derived CDR1 and CDR2 are SNHLY and FYNNEI. The CDR3 has 14 residues.

The chain joins TRBV10-3 to TRBJ1-1; D is uncertain. V dropped 3 bases and J dropped 2 bases, with 7 bases sitting between them. CDR1 and CDR2 (germline): ENHRY, SYGVKD. The CDR3 length is 13 residues. This CDR3 is CAISDVGNTEAFF. CDR3 DNA: TGTGCCATCAGTGATGTCGGAAACACTGAAGCTTTCTTT.

This clone is classed as medium-sized. This chain links TRBV28 with TRBJ1-1, with TRBD1 matching over 7 bases. The germline gives CDR1 MDHEN, CDR2 SYDVKM. The CDR3 extends over 12 amino acids. Germline trimming cut 2 bases from V and 10 bases from J; bases unmatched to any gene: 4. CDR3 coding DNA: TGTGCCAGCAGTTTACGCGGGGACAGAGCTTTCTTT. This sequence encodes CASSLRGDRAFF.

The chain uses TRBV19 and TRBJ1-5; D gene unclear. Germline V lookup: CDR1 LNHDA, CDR2 SQIVND (reference sequence). The CDR3 sequence is 16 residues long. V was trimmed by 4 bases and J by 6 bases, leaving 19 bases between them. CDR3: CASSTRTDQRGQPQHF. The DNA of the CDR3 is TGTGCCAGTAGTACGCGGACCGACCAGCGGGGTCAGCCCCAGCATTTT.

The chain couples TRBV7-9 to TRBJ2-2; 11 nucleotides align to TRBD1. This CDR3 contains 16 residues. With 5 bases clipped from V and 8 bases from J, the junction kept 10 bases outside the gene matches. The V gene's germline CDR1 is SEHNR and CDR2 FQNEAQ (reference sequence). The CDR3 DNA is TGTGCCAGCAGCCCAGGACAGGGGGCGACGGGTGGGGAGCTGTTTTTT. Its translation: CASSPGQGATGGELFF.

The chain uses TRBV28 and TRBJ2-7; 8 bases map to TRBD2. Losses at the gene ends were 5 bases for V and 0 bases for J; bases not matched to a gene: 6. Germline values: CDR1 MDHEN, CDR2 SYDVKM. The CDR3 runs to 15 residues. CDR3 region: CASSRSSGSSYEQYF. DNA of the CDR3: TGTGCCAGCAGTCGTTCGAGCGGGAGCTCCTACGAGCAGTACTTC.